The 12 T cell receptor beta chains below come from one sample, sequenced in a study of T cells in Graves' hyperthyroidism and ophthalmopathy. The CDR3 regions of TCR beta were amplified from RNA transcripts. Primed by the HTBI set, a first-round RT-PCR was run on the TCR CDR3. One entry per CDR3 protein results from TCRdb running MiXCR on the multiplex PCR reads. The table shows about 600,000 distinct CDR3 sequences, with about a sixth occurring only once. The sequenced material came from blood. All receptors derive from a woman aged 40 to 50 with Graves' ophthalmopathy.

This rearrangement joins TRBV28 to TRBJ2-4, with 12 bases aligning to TRBD1. The CDR3 consists of 18 residues. Unmatched junction bases numbered 10, after V lost 3 bases and J lost 4 bases. CDR1 MDHEN and CDR2 SYDVKM come from the germline V gene. In DNA, the CDR3 is TGTGCCAGCAGTTTTCCTCCCGGGACAGGGGGCTCTAAAAACATTCAGTACTTC. Translated: CASSFPPGTGGSKNIQYF.

DNA for the CDR3: TGTGCCACCCCGTCTGAAGCTTTCTTT. The encoded protein is CATPSEAFF. The J gene is TRBJ1-1, the V gene TRBV6-1, with no clear D. The V gene lost 10 bases and the J gene lost 6 bases, with 6 bases spanning the gap. This CDR3 contains 9 residues. Germline V gene data show CDR1 as MNHNS and CDR2 as SASEGT.

This clonotype came up once. This chain connects TRBV29-1 to TRBJ2-2; D remains unclear. Per germline, CDR1 SQVTM and CDR2 ANQGSEA. The V and J ends lost 5 bases and 5 bases respectively, with 9 bases between them. CDR3 size: 12 residues. The CDR3, as DNA: TGCAGCGTTTTTGTACAGACCGGGGAGCTGTTTTTT. Encoded protein: CSVFVQTGELFF.

This clonotype was counted many times. This chain links TRBV18 with TRBJ2-3, with D tentatively TRBD1 (7 bases). The V end was cut by 2 bases, the J end by 6 bases, with 15 bases between. The CDR3 is made up of 15 amino acids. Germline CDR1 reads KGHSH; CDR2 reads LQKENI. Written as DNA, the CDR3 is TGTGCCAGCTCACCAAAGGAGGGGGCAGGTGATACGCAGTATTTT. Protein product: CASSPKEGAGDTQYF. Full variable domain (rest looked up from reference TRBV18 and TRBJ2-3): NAGVMQNPRHLVRRRGQEARLRCSPMKGHSHVYWYRQLPEEGLKFMVYLQKENIIDESGMPKERFSAEFPKEGPSILRIQQVVRGDSAAYFCASSPKEGAGDTQYFGPGTRLTVL.

The sample holds many counts of this clonotype. The rearrangement joins TRBV30 to TRBJ1-1, with D unresolved. This CDR3 contains 14 residues. Germline loops: CDR1 GTSNPN, CDR2 SVGIG (reference sequence). V was shortened by 2 bases and J by 6 bases, with 16 bases between the two germline ends. The CDR3 DNA sequence: TGTGCCTGGAGTCTCCTCCGGGGTTCTGCTGAAGCTTTCTTT. Protein sequence: CAWSLLRGSAEAFF.

The table lists this clonotype with a few counts. The CDR3 DNA sequence: TGTGCCAGCAGCCTAAGACAGGGGGGGAACACCGGGGAGCTGTTTTTT. Its translation is CASSLRQGGNTGELFF. The chain joins TRBV7-6 to TRBJ2-2; 9 nucleotides agree with TRBD1. Per the germline V gene, CDR1 is SGHVS and CDR2 is FNYEAQ. Trimming took 5 bases from V and 1 from J; bases not matched to a gene: 5. The CDR3 has 16 amino acids. Looking up the rest from reference TRBV7-6 and TRBJ2-2 gives the full variable domain: GAGVSQSPRYKVTKRGQDVALRCDPISGHVSLYWYRQALGQGPEFLTYFNYEAQQDKSGLPNDRFSAERPEGSISTLTIQRTEQRDSAMYRCASSLRQGGNTGELFFGEGSRLTVL.

There are many counts of this clonotype. The chain uses TRBV20-1 and TRBJ2-5, with 8 positions matching TRBD2. Per germline, CDR1 DFQATT and CDR2 SNEGSKA (reference sequence). This CDR3 region has 15 residues. The V and J ends lost 2 bases and 1 base, in that order; junction bases with no gene match: 6. The CDR3 sequence is CSARRGGGIQETQYF. The CDR3 region has the DNA TGCAGTGCTAGACGGGGGGGGGGGATCCAAGAGACCCAGTACTTC.

This clonotype was seen many times. This chain connects TRBV20-1 to TRBJ1-4, with 8 bases that match TRBD1. The V gene end was trimmed by 6 bases and the J gene end by 3 bases; junction bases not matched to a gene: 3. The CDR3 contains 13 residues. The germline V gene has CDR1 DFQATT and CDR2 SNEGSKA (reference sequence). Here the CDR3 reads CSALDRANEKLFF. In DNA form, the CDR3 reads TGCAGTGCCCTGGACAGGGCTAATGAAAAACTGTTTTTT.

The rearrangement links TRBV20-1 to TRBJ2-7; 9 nucleotides match TRBD2. Germline CDR1 is DFQATT and CDR2 is SNEGSKA (reference sequence). The CDR3 loop spans 12 amino acids. After removal of 7 bases from V and 2 bases from J, the junction contained 3 bases not matched to a gene. The CDR3 region is CSVASGTYEQYF. CDR3 nucleotides: TGCAGTGTGGCTAGCGGGACCTACGAGCAGTACTTC.

The gene calls are TRBV20-1 and TRBJ2-7, with 13 positions matching TRBD2. Germline V gene lookup returns CDR1 DFQATT and CDR2 SNEGSKA (reference sequence). This CDR3 is 16 amino acids long. The ends lost 1 base at V and 4 bases at J; junction bases unmatched: 7. CDR3 residues: CSARGLAGGNPYEQYF. CDR3 DNA: TGCAGTGCTAGAGGACTAGCGGGAGGTAATCCATACGAGCAGTACTTC.

This clonotype was seen a few times. The rearrangement links TRBV6-1 to TRBJ2-5; D is uncertain. This CDR3 spans 14 amino acids. CDR1 MNHNS and CDR2 SASEGT come from the germline V gene. Deletions cut 2 bases from V and 4 bases from J, with 11 bases between. CDR3 nucleotides: TGTGCCAGCAGTGAATTGAACCAATTAGAGACCCAGTACTTC. Encoded protein: CASSELNQLETQYF.

In this sample, this clonotype turned up many times. J is TRBJ2-1 and V is TRBV20-1, with D possibly TRBD2 on 5 matching bases. Between the trimmed V and J ends, which lost 0 bases and 7 bases, there was a span of 10 bases. CDR3 length: 13 residues. Germline loops: CDR1 DFQATT, CDR2 SNEGSKA (reference sequence). CDR3 in amino acids: CSARDGISNEQFF. The CDR3 DNA reads as TGCAGTGCTAGAGACGGGATTTCTAATGAGCAGTTCTTC.